This TCR beta chain emerged from a study of T cell repertoires in cytomegalovirus infection. Whole-study context: From public TCR beta signatures came an indication of both CMV infection and matching HLA type.

This clonotype has a handful of counts. Its target is unknown. The study, taken as a whole, reports: In two of eight donors, the top clonotype was HLA-C-restricted CMV-specific.

Trimming stripped 5 bases from V and 1 base from J, with 14 bases between. The CDR3 has 15 amino acids. Germline loops: CDR1 SEHNR, CDR2 FQNEAQ (reference sequence). TCRdb re-called the reads with MiXCR, one entry per CDR3 protein. The sample consists of about 920,000 distinct CDR3 sequences, roughly 30% of them appearing once. The source is a human donor in good health (CMV status not recorded). Some clones in this sample may be carry-over from other donors' samples. This sample comprised cultured CD8+ T cells from PBMCs, obtained from culture after CMV antigen stimulation. The V call is TRBV7-9, the J call TRBJ1-1; weak D call: TRBD1 (5 bases). CDR3 coding DNA: TGTGCCAGCAGCGGGGGGAGGGGCCCGAACACTGAAGCTTTCTTT. Translated: CASSGGRGPNTEAFF.